This T cell receptor beta chain appears in the sequencing data of a study of CD8+CD57+ T cells in acquired aplastic anemia. Turning to the study itself: Sorted CD4+ and CD8+ cells yielded DNA averaging around 3 ug.

Per the germline V gene, CDR1 is SGDLS and CDR2 is YYNGEE. The V and J ends lost 3 bases and 6 bases, in that order; junction bases with no gene match: 5. This CDR3 region has 16 residues. Before being chosen for sequencing, patients had shown CD8+CD57+ cell expansion by flow cytometry. Genomic DNA served as template for TCR beta VDJ and CDR3 profiling. TCRdb re-analysed the reads in MiXCR, keeping a single row per CDR3 protein. The profile shows roughly 170,000 distinct CDR3 sequences, 48% of them singletons. Sequenced input: sorted CD4+, CD8+, or CD8+CD57+ T cells (not recorded which) from PBMCs. The receptor's source is a human donor with aplastic anemia. The rearrangement links TRBV9 to TRBJ2-1, with TRBD2 matching over 14 bases. CDR3 nucleotides: TGTGCCAGCAGCGGACGACTAGCGGGGGGGATCAATGAGCAGTTCTTC. Its protein product is CASSGRLAGGINEQFF.